These T cell receptor beta chains were read from a single sample in a study of cytomegalovirus exposure and HLA in healthy donors. Clones were sequenced by immunoSEQ multiplex PCR, and TCRdb holds only the in-frame ones, with some missing. Among 150,000 to 200,000 clones listed, around 79% were seen once. Material for sequencing was PBMCs. Receptors originate from a woman in her 30s in good health and CMV-seropositive. The CDR3 runs from the conserved cysteine through the conserved F or W. D genes are given only for firm matches. Size is omitted from some rows. Given values are once, few, many or a class for expanded clones.

NA	TRBV2	NA	TRBJ2-5	CASTLDSQETQYF	TGTGCCAGCACTTTGGACAGCCAAGAGACCCAGTACTTC
NA	TRBV7-9	NA	TRBJ1-1	CASSVLRGPDTEAFF	TGTGCCAGCAGCGTCCTGCGGGGGCCGGACACTGAAGCTTTCTTT
NA	TRBV5-6	NA	TRBJ1-3	CASSLFGVSSGNTIYF	TGTGCCAGCAGCTTGTTCGGAGTAAGCTCTGGAAACACCATATATTTT
once	TRBV7-2	TRBD1	TRBJ1-6	CASSSSGQGNSPLHF	TGTGCCAGCAGCTCCTCGGGACAGGGGAATTCACCCCTCCACTTT
NA	TRBV12-5	NA	TRBJ1-3	CASGGWVKGGSGNTIYF	TGTGCTAGTGGGGGGTGGGTCAAGGGAGGCTCTGGAAACACCATATATTTT
NA	TRBV7-9	TRBD2	TRBJ2-5	CASSLPGLAGTGRQETQYF	TGTGCCAGCAGCTTGCCCGGACTAGCGGGTACCGGGAGGCAAGAGACCCAGTACTTC
NA	TRBV9	NA	TRBJ1-3	CASSKQGDSGNTIYF	TGTGCCAGCAGCAAGCAAGGGGACTCTGGAAACACCATATATTTT
NA	TRBV5-6	NA	TRBJ1-4	CASSLLSGSKVEKLFF	TGTGCCAGCAGTCTCCTCAGCGGAAGCAAGGTGGAAAAACTGTTTTTT
NA	TRBV10-2	TRBD1	TRBJ1-3	CASSRGLDGNTIYF	TGCGCCAGCAGCAGGGGGCTGGATGGAAACACCATATATTTT
few	TRBV6-1	TRBD1	TRBJ2-7	CASSDPGQGSHEQYF	TGTGCCAGCAGTGACCCGGGACAGGGGTCCCACGAGCAGTACTTC
NA	TRBV6-1	NA	TRBJ2-7	CASRLNNGGEQYF	TGTGCCAGCAGGCTCAACAACGGGGGCGAGCAGTACTTC
NA	TRBV30	TRBD1	TRBJ2-5	CAWRTGIETQYF	TGTGCCTGGAGGACAGGGATAGAGACCCAGTACTTC
few	TRBV6-1	TRBD2	TRBJ2-3	CASSLAAGGSDTQYF	TGTGCCAGCAGTCTCGCAGCGGGGGGTTCAGATACGCAGTATTTT
NA	TRBV19	TRBD1	TRBJ2-7	CASSNTGGLTYEQYF	TGTGCCAGTAGTAATACAGGGGGCCTTACATACGAGCAGTACTTC
once	TRBV11-2	TRBD2	TRBJ2-5	CASSPEPRTRGTQYF	TGTGCCAGCAGCCCCGAACCGCGGACTAGAGGGACCCAGTACTTC
few	TRBV5-1	NA	TRBJ1-1	CASSLRGHTEAFF	TGCGCCAGCAGCTTAAGAGGGCACACTGAAGCTTTCTTT
few	TRBV21-1	NA	TRBJ2-7	CASSRLGTGRHYEQYF	TGTGCCAGCAGCAGACTCGGGACAGGTAGGCATTACGAGCAGTACTTC
NA	TRBV15	TRBD1	TRBJ1-4	CATSSSMTGTNEKLFF	TGTGCCACCAGCAGCAGTATGACAGGGACTAATGAAAAACTGTTTTTT
NA	TRBV6-1	NA	TRBJ1-5	CASSEMENQPQHF	TGTGCCAGCAGCGAAATGGAGAATCAGCCCCAGCATTTT
NA	TRBV5-1	NA	TRBJ2-5	CASSWARGEEYF	TGCGCCAGCAGCTGGGCTCGCGGGGAGGAGTACTTC
NA	TRBV7-8	NA	TRBJ1-1	CATSLHADQGTEAFF	TGTGCCACCAGCTTACATGCAGACCAGGGGACTGAAGCTTTCTTT
NA	TRBV6-5	NA	TRBJ1-1	CASSPGGYEAFF	TGTGCCAGCAGCCCCGGGGGGTATGAAGCTTTCTTT
few	TRBV4-2	NA	TRBJ1-4	CASSHEAGEYTNEKLFF	TGTGCCAGCAGCCATGAAGCGGGGGAGTATACTAATGAAAAACTGTTTTTT
NA	TRBV5-4	NA	TRBJ2-3	CASSLADAGYTDTQYF	TGTGCCAGCAGCTTGGCCGACGCGGGGTACACAGATACGCAGTATTTT
NA	TRBV7-7	NA	TRBJ2-7	CASSPLKTEDYEQYF	TGTGCCAGCAGCCCCCTTAAGACGGAGGACTACGAGCAGTACTTC
NA	TRBV5-1	TRBD1	TRBJ2-3	CASSKGTGLPPSTDTQYF	TGCGCCAGCAGCAAAGGGACAGGCCTACCACCTAGCACAGATACGCAGTATTTT
NA	TRBV5-1	TRBD1	TRBJ2-1	CASSLEVLRGTGRQFF	TGCGCCAGCAGCTTGGAGGTTCTTCGAGGGACAGGGAGGCAGTTCTTC
NA	TRBV14	NA	TRBJ2-7	CASSQTGLYEQYF	TGTGCCAGCAGCCAAACAGGGTTGTACGAGCAGTACTTC
NA	TRBV7-6	NA	TRBJ1-2	CASSASDRSYTF	TGTGCCAGCAGCGCATCCGACAGGAGCTACACCTTC
NA	TRBV6-1	TRBD1	TRBJ1-2	CASSDILGQGYGYTF	TGTGCCAGCAGTGATATCTTGGGACAGGGATATGGCTACACCTTC
NA	TRBV7-2	TRBD2	TRBJ2-1	CASSFGLAGWEQFF	TGTGCCAGCAGCTTCGGACTAGCGGGATGGGAGCAGTTCTTC
few	TRBV6-1	NA	TRBJ2-3	CASSEDRLSTDTQYF	TGTGCCAGCAGTGAAGATCGGTTAAGCACAGATACGCAGTATTTT
NA	TRBV28	NA	TRBJ1-1	CASSSDSEAFF	TGTGCCAGCAGTTCCGACAGCGAAGCTTTCTTT
NA	TRBV2	NA	TRBJ2-1	CASSESTYNEQFF	TGTGCCAGCAGTGAATCTACCTACAATGAGCAGTTCTTC
NA	TRBV23-1	NA	TRBJ1-5	CASTSPFPSQHF	TGCGCCAGCACCTCCCCCTTCCCGTCCCAGCATTTT
once	TRBV18	NA	TRBJ1-2	CASSPPAAGANYGYTF	TGTGCCAGCTCACCACCGGCGGCAGGGGCTAACTATGGCTACACCTTC
NA	TRBV10-3	NA	TRBJ1-1	CAISVEENTEAFF	TGTGCCATCAGTGTTGAGGAGAACACTGAAGCTTTCTTT
NA	TRBV7-9	NA	TRBJ1-2	CASRFDSQTYGYTF	TGTGCCAGCAGGTTTGACAGCCAGACTTATGGCTACACCTTC
NA	TRBV13	NA	TRBJ2-7	CASSPWSERNSYEQYF	TGTGCCAGCAGCCCTTGGAGCGAGCGTAACTCCTACGAGCAGTACTTC
NA	TRBV4-3	NA	TRBJ2-1	CASSQESAIHEQFF	TGCGCCAGCAGCCAAGAAAGCGCTATCCATGAGCAGTTCTTC
NA	TRBV7-6	TRBD1	TRBJ2-7	CASSPRSGTGNYEQYF	TGTGCCAGCAGCCCGAGATCCGGGACAGGGAACTACGAGCAGTACTTC
few	TRBV11-3	NA	TRBJ2-3	CASSLDGQTDTQYF	TGTGCCAGCAGCTTAGATGGACAGACAGATACGCAGTATTTT
NA	TRBV13	TRBD1	TRBJ2-4	CASSSTGTARRNIQYF	TGTGCCAGCAGCTCCACCGGGACAGCACGGAGAAACATTCAGTACTTC
NA	TRBV9	TRBD1	TRBJ2-5	CASSVAGGVETQYF	TGTGCCAGCAGCGTAGCAGGGGGCGTGGAGACCCAGTACTTC
NA	TRBV6-5	NA	TRBJ2-7	CASSYSDFAYEQYF	TGTGCCAGCAGTTACTCGGACTTCGCCTACGAGCAGTACTTC
NA	TRBV9	NA	TRBJ2-7	CASSVAGLSYEQYF	TGTGCCAGCAGCGTAGCAGGGCTCTCCTACGAGCAGTACTTC
NA	TRBV10-3	TRBD1	TRBJ1-4	CAIRTGLGEKLFF	TGTGCCATCAGGACAGGGCTAGGGGAAAAACTGTTTTTT
few	TRBV11-3	NA	TRBJ2-7	CASSLAVGSWAGGTAYEQYF	TGTGCCAGCAGCTTAGCGGTGGGCTCCTGGGCAGGGGGGACGGCCTACGAGCAGTACTTC
NA	TRBV15	TRBD1	TRBJ2-5	CATSRFGQGATQYF	TGTGCCACCAGCAGATTTGGACAGGGAGCAACCCAGTACTTC
few	TRBV30	NA	TRBJ1-3	CAWSRSTSGNTIYF	TGTGCCTGGAGTAGGAGTACCTCTGGAAACACCATATATTTT
NA	TRBV6-1	TRBD1	TRBJ1-2	CASSLQGTPNYGYTF	TGTGCCAGCAGTCTACAGGGGACCCCGAACTATGGCTACACCTTC
NA	TRBV4-3	NA	TRBJ1-6	CASSRYRPGENSPLHF	TGCGCCAGCAGTCGATACCGGCCCGGGGAAAATTCACCCCTCCACTTT
NA	TRBV14	TRBD1	TRBJ1-2	CASSQLIAGGHGYTF	TGTGCCAGCAGCCAACTGATCGCAGGGGGACATGGCTACACCTTC
few	TRBV18	NA	TRBJ2-5	CASSRGSAGETQYF	TGTGCCAGCTCGCGGGGCTCTGCGGGAGAGACCCAGTACTTC